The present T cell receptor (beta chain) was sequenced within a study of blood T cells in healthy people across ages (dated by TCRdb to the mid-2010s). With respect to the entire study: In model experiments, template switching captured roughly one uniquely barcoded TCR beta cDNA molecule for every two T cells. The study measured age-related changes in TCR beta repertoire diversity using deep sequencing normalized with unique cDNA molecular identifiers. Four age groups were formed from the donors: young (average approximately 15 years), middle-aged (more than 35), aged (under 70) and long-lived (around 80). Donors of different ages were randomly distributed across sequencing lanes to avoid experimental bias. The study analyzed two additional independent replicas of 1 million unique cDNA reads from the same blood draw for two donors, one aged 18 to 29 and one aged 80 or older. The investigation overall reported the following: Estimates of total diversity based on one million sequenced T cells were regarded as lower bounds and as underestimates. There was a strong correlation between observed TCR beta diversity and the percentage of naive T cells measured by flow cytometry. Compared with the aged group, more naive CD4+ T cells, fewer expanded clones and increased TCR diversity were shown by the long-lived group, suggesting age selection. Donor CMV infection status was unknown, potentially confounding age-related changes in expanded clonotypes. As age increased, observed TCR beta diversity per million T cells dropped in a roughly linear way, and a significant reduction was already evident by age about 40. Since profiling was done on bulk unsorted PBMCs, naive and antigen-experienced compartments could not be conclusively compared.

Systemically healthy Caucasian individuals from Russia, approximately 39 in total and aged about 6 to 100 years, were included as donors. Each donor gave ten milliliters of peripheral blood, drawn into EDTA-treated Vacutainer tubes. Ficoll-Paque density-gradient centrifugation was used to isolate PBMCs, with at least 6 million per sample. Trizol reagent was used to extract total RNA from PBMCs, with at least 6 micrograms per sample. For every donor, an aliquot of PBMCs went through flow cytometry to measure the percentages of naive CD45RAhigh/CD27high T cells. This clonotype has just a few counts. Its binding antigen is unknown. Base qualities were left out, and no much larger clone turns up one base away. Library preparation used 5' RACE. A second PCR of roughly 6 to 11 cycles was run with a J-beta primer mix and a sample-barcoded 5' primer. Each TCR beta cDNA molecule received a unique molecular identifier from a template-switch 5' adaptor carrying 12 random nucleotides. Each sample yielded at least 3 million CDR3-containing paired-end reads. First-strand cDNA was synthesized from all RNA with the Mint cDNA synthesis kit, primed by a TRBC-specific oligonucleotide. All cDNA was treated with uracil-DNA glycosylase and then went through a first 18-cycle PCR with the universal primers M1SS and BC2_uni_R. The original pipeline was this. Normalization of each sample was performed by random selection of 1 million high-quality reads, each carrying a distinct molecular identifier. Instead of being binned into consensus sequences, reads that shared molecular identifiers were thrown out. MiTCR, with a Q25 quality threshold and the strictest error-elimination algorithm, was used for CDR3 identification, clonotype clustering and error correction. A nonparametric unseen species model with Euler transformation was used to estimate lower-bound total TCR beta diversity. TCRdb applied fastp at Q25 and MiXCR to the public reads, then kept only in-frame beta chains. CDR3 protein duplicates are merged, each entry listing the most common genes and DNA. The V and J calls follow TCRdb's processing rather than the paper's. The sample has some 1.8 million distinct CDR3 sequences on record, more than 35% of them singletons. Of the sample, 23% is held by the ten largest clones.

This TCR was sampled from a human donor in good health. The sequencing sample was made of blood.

CDR3 protein: CASSLQRGGGRNTQYF. In nucleotide form, the sequence is TGTGCCAGCAGCTTACAACGGGGGGGCGGGAGGAATACGCAGTATTTT. The chain joins TRBV7-2 to TRBJ2-3; the junction holds 8 bases that match TRBD2. Taken from the germline V gene, the CDR1 and CDR2 loops are SGHTA and FQGNSA. Ends trimmed: V by 2 bases, J by 7 bases; bases unmatched to a gene: 11. The CDR3 contains 16 residues, cysteine and phenylalanine counted. Solely the CDR3 DNA is kept, with 48 bases framed from the first base.